Listed here is a single TCR beta chain. Its antigen is not identified. CD45RO-negative CD8 cells positively selected for CCR7 made up the naive population, which excluded terminally differentiated effector memory CD45RA+ cells. The sample originates from a study of shared clonotypes between healthy human individuals. Study outcomes and limitations: Naive subsets typically showed greater estimated richness than memory subsets.

Deep was the level used in running the assay. Splitting of each subset's genomic DNA was done evenly across several immunoSEQ plates. Profiling relied on immunoSEQ multiplex PCR, and the TCRdb table lists in-frame clones only, not all of them. The sample lists about 2.2 million clones; about 94% were seen once. Trimming removed 2 bases from V and 3 bases from J; junction bases left unmatched: 8. This CDR3 region has 16 residues. Germline V gene sequence: CDR1 MDHEN, CDR2 SYDVKM. The sequence was collected from a man in his late teens or twenties in good health. Some clones in this sample may be carry-over from other donors' samples. The sample consisted of naive CD8+ T cells from PBMCs. The chain carries TRBV28 and TRBJ1-2; TRBD1 matches at 8 bases. The CDR3 is CASSLSQTGEDYGYTF. In DNA, the CDR3 is TGTGCCAGCAGTTTAAGCCAGACAGGGGAGGACTATGGCTACACCTTC.